Presented here are 7 T cell receptor beta chains from one specimen sequenced in a study of blood T cell repertoires in COVID-19. The data were produced by immunoSEQ multiplex PCR, yet TCRdb's version contains in-frame clones alone and is incomplete. The table has just under 80,000 clones, roughly 80% seen once. The specimen sequenced was peripheral blood. Receptors were obtained from a woman in her 70s with acute or convalescent COVID-19.

This clone was found a few times. The chain employs TRBV3-1 (or the pseudogene TRBV3-2) and TRBJ1-6, with D maybe TRBD1 (6 bases). The CDR3 has 17 amino acids. Germline V gives CDR1 LGHDT, CDR2 YNNKEL (reference sequence). V shed 4 bases and J shed 6 bases, with 19 bases lying between them. The CDR3 DNA follows: TGTGCCAGCAGCCTCAACACCGCTTGGGGGCTTAATTCACCCCTCCACTTT. This gives the protein CASSLNTAWGLNSPLHF.

J is TRBJ2-1 and V is TRBV5-1, with D possibly being TRBD2 (6 bases). Trimming removed 5 bases at V and 8 bases at J, with 20 bases between. Germline-derived CDR1 and CDR2 are SGHRS and YFSETQ. CDR3 length: 15 residues. In DNA form, the CDR3 reads TGCGCCAGCAGGGGACTGGGCTTGGGTTTGGATGAGCAGTTCTTC. It yields the protein CASRGLGLGLDEQFF.

This clone was seen only once. The chain recombines TRBV30 with TRBJ2-1; TRBD2 matches 8 bases. The V gene's germline CDR1 is GTSNPN and CDR2 SVGIG (reference sequence). After removal of 4 bases from V and 6 bases from J, the junction contained 8 bases not matched to a gene. This CDR3 is built from 14 residues. The chain's CDR3 is CAWTAGLVTNEQFF. The CDR3 DNA sequence: TGTGCCTGGACCGCGGGACTAGTAACCAATGAGCAGTTCTTC.

This clone was seen only once. This chain uses TRBV5-1 with TRBJ2-7; 12 bases match TRBD2. CDR3 length equals 14 residues. V shed 4 bases and J 5 bases; nucleotides not matched to a gene: 4. In germline, CDR1 is SGHRS, CDR2 YFSETQ. CDR3 sequence: CASSQTSGSDEQYF. The DNA for the CDR3 is TGCGCCAGCAGCCAGACTAGCGGGAGTGACGAGCAGTACTTC.

CDR3 nucleotide sequence: TGTGCCAGCAGCCATCCCTTACCCGGACAGGGGAATTCACCCCTCCACTTT. Its translation is CASSHPLPGQGNSPLHF. The chain combines TRBV4-2 with TRBJ1-6; TRBD1 matches 9 bases. The CDR3 runs to 17 residues. Germline CDR1 reads LGHNA; CDR2 reads YNFKEQ. With V trimmed by 3 bases and J by 7 bases, 10 bases remained unmatched.

The chain uses TRBV6-5 and TRBJ1-5; 7 bases fit TRBD1. The V gene's germline CDR1 is MNHEY and CDR2 SVGAGI. The CDR3 loop spans 16 amino acids. The J segment lost 1 base and the V segment lost 4 bases, leaving 7 bases of the junction unmatched. In DNA form, the CDR3 reads TGTGCCAGCAGTTCGGCAGGGGGTTGGAGCAATCAGCCCCAGCATTTT. Translating it yields CASSSAGGWSNQPQHF.

V usage is TRBV10-3 and J usage is TRBJ2-7; 10 nucleotides agree with TRBD2. The germline CDR1 and CDR2 sequences are ENHRY and SYGVKD. V was pared by 2 bases and J by 2 bases, with 9 bases of the junction left unmatched. The CDR3 has 17 residues. The CDR3 spells CAISENLAGEGPYEQYF. The CDR3 bases are TGTGCCATCAGTGAGAACCTAGCGGGAGAAGGACCCTACGAGCAGTACTTC.